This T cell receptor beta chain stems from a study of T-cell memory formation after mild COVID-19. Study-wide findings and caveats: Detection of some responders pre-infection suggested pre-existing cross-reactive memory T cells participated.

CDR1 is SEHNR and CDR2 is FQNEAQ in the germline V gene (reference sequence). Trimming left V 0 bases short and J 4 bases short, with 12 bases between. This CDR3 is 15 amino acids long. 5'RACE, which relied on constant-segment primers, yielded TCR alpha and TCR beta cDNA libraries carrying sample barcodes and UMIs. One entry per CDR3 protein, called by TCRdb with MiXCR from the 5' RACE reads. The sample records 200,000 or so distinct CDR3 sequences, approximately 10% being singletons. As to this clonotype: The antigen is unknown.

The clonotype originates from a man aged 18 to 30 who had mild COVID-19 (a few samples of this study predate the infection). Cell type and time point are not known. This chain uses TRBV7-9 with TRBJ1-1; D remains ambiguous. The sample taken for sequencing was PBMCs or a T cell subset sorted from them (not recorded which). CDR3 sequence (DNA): TGTGCCAGCAGCTTAGCCTCCACATCCCGCACTGAAGCTTTCTTT. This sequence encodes CASSLASTSRTEAFF.